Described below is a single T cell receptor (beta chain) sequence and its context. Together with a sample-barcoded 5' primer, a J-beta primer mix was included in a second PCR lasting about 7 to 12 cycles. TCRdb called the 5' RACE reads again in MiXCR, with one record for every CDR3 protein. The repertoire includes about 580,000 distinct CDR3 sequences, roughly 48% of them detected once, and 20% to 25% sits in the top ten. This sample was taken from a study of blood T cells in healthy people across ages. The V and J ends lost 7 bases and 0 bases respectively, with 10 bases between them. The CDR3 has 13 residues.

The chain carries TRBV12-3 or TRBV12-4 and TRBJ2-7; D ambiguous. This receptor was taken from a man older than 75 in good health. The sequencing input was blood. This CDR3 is CASTTHGSYEQYF. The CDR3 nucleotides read TGTGCCAGCACTACTCACGGCTCCTACGAGCAGTACTTC.